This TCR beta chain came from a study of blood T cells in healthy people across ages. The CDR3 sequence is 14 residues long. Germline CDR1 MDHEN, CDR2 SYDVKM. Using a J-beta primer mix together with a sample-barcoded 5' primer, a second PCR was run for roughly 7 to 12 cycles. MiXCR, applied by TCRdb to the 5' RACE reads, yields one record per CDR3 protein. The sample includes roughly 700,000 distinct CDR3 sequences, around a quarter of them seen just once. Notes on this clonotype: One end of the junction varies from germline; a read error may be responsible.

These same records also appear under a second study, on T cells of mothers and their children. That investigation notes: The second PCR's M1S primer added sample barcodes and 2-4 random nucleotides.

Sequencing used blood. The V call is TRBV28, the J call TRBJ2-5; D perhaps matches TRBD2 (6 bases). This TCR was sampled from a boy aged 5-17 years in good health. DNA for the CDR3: TGTGCCGGCAGTCCCCGCGGCGGGGAAGAGACCCAGTACTTC. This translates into CAGSPRGGEETQYF.